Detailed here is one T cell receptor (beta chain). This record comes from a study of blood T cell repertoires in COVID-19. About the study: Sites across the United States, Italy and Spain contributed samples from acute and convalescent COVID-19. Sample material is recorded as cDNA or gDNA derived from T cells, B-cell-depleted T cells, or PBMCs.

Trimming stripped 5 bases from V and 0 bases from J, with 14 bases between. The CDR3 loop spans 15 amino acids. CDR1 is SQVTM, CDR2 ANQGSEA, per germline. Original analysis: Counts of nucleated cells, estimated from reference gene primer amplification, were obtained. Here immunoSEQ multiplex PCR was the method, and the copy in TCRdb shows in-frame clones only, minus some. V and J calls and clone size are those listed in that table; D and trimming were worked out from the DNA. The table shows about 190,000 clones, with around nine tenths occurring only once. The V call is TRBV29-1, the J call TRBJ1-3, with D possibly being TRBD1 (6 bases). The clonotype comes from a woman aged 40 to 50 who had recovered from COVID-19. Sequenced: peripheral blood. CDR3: CSVLLQGFSGNTIYF. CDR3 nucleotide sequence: TGCAGCGTTTTACTACAGGGATTCTCTGGAAACACCATATATTTT.